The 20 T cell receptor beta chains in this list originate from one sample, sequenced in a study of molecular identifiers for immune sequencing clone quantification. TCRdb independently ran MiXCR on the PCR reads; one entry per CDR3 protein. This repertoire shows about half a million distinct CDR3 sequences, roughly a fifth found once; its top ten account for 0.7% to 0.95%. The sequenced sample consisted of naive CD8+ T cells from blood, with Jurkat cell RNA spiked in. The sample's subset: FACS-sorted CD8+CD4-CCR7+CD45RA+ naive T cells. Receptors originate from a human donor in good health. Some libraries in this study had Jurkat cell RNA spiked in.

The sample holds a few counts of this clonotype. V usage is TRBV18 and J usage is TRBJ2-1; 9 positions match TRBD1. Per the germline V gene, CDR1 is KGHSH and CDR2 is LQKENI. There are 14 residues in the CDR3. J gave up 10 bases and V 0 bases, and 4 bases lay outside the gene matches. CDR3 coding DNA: TGTGCCAGCTCACCACCACTAGGACAGGGGGAGCAGTTCTTC. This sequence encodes CASSPPLGQGEQFF. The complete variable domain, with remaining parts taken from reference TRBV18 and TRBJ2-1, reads NAGVMQNPRHLVRRRGQEARLRCSPMKGHSHVYWYRQLPEEGLKFMVYLQKENIIDESGMPKERFSAEFPKEGPSILRIQQVVRGDSAAYFCASSPPLGQGEQFFGPGTRLTVL.

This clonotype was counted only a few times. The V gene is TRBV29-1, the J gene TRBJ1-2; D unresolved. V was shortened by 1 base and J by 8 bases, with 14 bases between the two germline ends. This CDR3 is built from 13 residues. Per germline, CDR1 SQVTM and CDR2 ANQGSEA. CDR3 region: CSVEVDINQGYTF. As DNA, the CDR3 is TGCAGCGTTGAAGTCGACATCAATCAGGGCTACACCTTC.

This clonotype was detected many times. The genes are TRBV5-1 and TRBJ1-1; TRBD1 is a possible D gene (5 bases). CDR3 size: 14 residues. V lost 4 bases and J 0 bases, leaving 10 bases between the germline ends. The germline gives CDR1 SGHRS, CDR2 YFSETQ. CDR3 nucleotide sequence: TGCGCCAGCAGCCCAGACAGTATGAACACTGAAGCTTTCTTT. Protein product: CASSPDSMNTEAFF.

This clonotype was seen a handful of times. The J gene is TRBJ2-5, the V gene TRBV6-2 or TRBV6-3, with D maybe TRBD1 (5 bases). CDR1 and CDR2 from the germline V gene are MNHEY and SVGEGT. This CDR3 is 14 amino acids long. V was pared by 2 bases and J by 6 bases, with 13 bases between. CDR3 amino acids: CASSYGAGLKTQYF. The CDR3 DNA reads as TGTGCCAGCAGTTACGGGGCAGGGCTGAAGACCCAGTACTTC.

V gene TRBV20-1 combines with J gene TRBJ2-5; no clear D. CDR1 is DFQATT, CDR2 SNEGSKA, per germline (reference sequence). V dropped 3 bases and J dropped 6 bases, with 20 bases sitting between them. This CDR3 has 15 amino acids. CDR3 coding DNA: TGCAGTGCTAGGGAGTACTCCCGGGCGGAGAAGACCCAGTACTTC. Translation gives CSAREYSRAEKTQYF.

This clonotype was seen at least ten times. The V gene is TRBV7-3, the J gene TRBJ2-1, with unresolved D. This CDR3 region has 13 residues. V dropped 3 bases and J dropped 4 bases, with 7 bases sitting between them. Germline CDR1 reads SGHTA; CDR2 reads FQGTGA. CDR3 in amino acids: CASSFGPYNEQFF. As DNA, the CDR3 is TGTGCCAGCAGCTTTGGCCCATACAATGAGCAGTTCTTC.

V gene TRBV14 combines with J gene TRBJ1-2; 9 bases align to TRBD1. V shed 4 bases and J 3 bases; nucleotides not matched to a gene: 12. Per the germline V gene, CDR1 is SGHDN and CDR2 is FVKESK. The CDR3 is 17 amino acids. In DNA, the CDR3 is TGTGCCAGCAGCCCAACGCACCGGGACAGGGTTTACTATGGCTACACCTTC. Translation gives CASSPTHRDRVYYGYTF. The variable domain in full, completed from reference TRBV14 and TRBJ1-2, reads EAGVTQFPSHSVIEKGQTVTLRCDPISGHDNLYWYRRVMGKEIKFLLHFVKESKQDESGMPNNRFLAERTGGTYSTLKVQPAELEDSGVYFCASSPTHRDRVYYGYTFGSGTRLTVV.

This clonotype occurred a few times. In DNA form, the CDR3 reads TGTGCCAGCAGTTCAGAGATGTGGGCTAACTATGGCTACACCTTC. Its translation: CASSSEMWANYGYTF. The chain combines TRBV6-6 with TRBJ1-2; unclear D gene. There are 15 residues in the CDR3. CDR1 is MNHNY and CDR2 is SVGAGI in the germline V gene (reference sequence). Trimming pared 4 bases from V and 0 bases from J, leaving 12 bases between.

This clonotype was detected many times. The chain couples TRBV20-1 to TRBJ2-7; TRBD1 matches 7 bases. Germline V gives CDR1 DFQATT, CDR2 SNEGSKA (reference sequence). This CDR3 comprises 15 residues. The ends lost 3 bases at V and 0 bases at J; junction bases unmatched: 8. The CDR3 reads CSASPDRDSSYEQYF. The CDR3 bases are TGCAGTGCTAGTCCTGACCGGGACAGCTCCTACGAGCAGTACTTC.

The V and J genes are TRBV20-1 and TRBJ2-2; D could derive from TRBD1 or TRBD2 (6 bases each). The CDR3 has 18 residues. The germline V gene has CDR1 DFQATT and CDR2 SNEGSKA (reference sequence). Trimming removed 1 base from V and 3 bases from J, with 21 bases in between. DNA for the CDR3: TGCAGTGCTAGAGCTTTTGGAGGGGGGCTGGGAGACACCGGGGAGCTGTTTTTT. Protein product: CSARAFGGGLGDTGELFF.

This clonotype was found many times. CDR3 bases: TGTGCCAGCAGCTTGGGACGGGACTTTTCCTACGAGCAGTACTTC. It yields the protein CASSLGRDFSYEQYF. The chain combines TRBV5-5 with TRBJ2-7, with a possible D match to TRBD2 (6 bases). Trimming took off 0 bases at V and 1 base at J, with 11 bases between the two ends. The CDR3 covers 15 residues. Germline CDR1 and CDR2: SGHKS and YYEKEE (reference sequence).

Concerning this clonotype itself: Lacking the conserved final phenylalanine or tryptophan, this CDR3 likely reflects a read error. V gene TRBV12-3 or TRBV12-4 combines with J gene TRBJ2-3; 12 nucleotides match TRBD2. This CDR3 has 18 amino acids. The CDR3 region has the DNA TGTGCCAGCAGTACCGCTAGCGGGGGGGCCCCCCAAACAGGTACGCAGTATATT. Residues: CASSTASGGAPQTGTQYI.

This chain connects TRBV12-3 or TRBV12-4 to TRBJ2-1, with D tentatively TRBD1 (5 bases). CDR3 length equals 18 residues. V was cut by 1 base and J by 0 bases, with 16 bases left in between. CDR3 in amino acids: CASSLGLQGWSSYNEQFF. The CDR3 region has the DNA TGTGCCAGCAGTTTAGGGTTGCAGGGTTGGAGCTCCTACAATGAGCAGTTCTTC.

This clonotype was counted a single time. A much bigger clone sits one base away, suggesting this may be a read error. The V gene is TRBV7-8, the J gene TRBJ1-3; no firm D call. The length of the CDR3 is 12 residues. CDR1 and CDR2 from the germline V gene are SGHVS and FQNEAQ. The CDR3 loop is CVSSSEGNTIYF. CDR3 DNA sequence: TGTGTCAGCAGCTCAGAGGGAAACACCATATATTTT. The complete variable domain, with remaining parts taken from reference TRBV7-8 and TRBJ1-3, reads GAGVSQSPRYKVAKRGQDVALRCDPISGHVSLFWYQQALGQGPEFLTYFQNEAQLDKSGLPSDRFFAERPEGSVSTLKIQRTQQEDSAVYLCVSSSEGNTIYFGEGSWLTVV.

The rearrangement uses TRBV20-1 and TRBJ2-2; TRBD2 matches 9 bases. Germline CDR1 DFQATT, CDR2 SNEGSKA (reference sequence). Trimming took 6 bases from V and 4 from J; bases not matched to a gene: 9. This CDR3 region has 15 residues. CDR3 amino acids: CSAGSGGIGTGELFF. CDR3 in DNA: TGCAGTGCGGGGAGCGGGGGGATAGGCACCGGGGAGCTGTTTTTT.

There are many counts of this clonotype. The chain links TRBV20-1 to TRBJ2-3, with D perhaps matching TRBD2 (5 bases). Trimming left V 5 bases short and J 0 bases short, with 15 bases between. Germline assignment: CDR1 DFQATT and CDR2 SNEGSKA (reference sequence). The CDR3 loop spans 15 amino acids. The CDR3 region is CSAAPRSGSTDTQYF. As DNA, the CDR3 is TGCAGTGCTGCCCCCAGGAGCGGAAGCACAGATACGCAGTATTTT.

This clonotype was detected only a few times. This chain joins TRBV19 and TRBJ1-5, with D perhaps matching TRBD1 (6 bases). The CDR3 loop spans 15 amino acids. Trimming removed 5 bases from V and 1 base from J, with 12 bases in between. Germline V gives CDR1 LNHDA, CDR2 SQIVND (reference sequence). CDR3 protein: CASSWGGRSNQPQHF. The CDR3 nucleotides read TGTGCCAGTAGTTGGGGGGGGCGCAGCAATCAGCCCCAGCATTTT.

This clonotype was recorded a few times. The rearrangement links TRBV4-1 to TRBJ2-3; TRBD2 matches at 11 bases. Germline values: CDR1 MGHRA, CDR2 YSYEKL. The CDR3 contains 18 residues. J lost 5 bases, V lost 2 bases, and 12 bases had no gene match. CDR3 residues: CASSQIPPLAGGGDTQYF. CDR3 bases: TGCGCCAGCAGCCAAATACCTCCGCTAGCGGGGGGTGGAGATACGCAGTATTTT.

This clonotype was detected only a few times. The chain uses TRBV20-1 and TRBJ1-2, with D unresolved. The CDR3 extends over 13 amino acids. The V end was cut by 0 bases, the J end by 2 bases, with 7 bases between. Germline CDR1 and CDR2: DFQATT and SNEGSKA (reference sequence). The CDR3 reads CSARDSGNYGYTF. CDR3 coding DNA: TGCAGTGCTAGAGACTCCGGGAACTATGGCTACACCTTC.

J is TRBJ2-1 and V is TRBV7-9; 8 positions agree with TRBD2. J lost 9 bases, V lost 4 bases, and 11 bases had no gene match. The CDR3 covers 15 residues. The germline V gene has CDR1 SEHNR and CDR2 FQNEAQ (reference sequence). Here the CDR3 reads CASSSAGGPPGEQFF. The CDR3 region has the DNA TGTGCCAGCAGCTCCGCGGGGGGCCCCCCGGGTGAGCAGTTCTTC. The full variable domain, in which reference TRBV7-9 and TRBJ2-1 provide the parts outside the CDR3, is DTGVSQNPRHKITKRGQNVTFRCDPISEHNRLYWYRQTLGQGPEFLTYFQNEAQLEKSRLLSDRFSAERPKGSFSTLEIQRTEQGDSAMYLCASSSAGGPPGEQFFGPGTRLTVL.